The 5 T cell receptor beta chains listed next were all sequenced from one sample in a study of shared clonotypes between healthy human individuals. Profiled with immunoSEQ multiplex PCR; TCRdb holds only in-frame clones, not every one. The data hold a few million clones, with around 90% observed a single time. Material for sequencing was naive CD4+ T cells sorted from blood. Indicated subset: CD45RA+ positively selected. These receptors all come from a man aged 18-30 years in good health.

The chain uses TRBV30 and TRBJ2-5; 9 bases align to TRBD1. CDR3 length equals 14 residues. CDR1 is GTSNPN and CDR2 is SVGIG in the germline V gene (reference sequence). V shed 4 bases, J shed 5 bases, and the junction held 8 bases outside the gene matches. The CDR3 region has the DNA TGTGCCTGGACCCCGGGACAGGGATTGGAGACCCAGTACTTC. Translation: CAWTPGQGLETQYF.

For the CDR3, the DNA is TGCGCCAGCAGTACCGGGACAGGGGGCGGGGAGACCCAGTACTTC. Translating it yields CASSTGTGGGETQYF. The chain joins TRBV5-1 to TRBJ2-5; 12 nucleotides align to TRBD1. CDR3 length: 15 residues. Germline V gene sequence: CDR1 SGHRS, CDR2 YFSETQ. V lost 5 bases and J lost 5; bases outside the gene matches: 7.

The chain joins TRBV10-3 to TRBJ2-2; TRBD1 is a possible D gene (8 bases). Germline values: CDR1 ENHRY, CDR2 SYGVKD. The CDR3 runs to 16 residues. Trimming removed 2 bases from V and 4 bases from J, with 14 bases in between. This chain's CDR3 is CAISETGGDGTGELFF. CDR3 in DNA: TGTGCCATCAGTGAGACAGGGGGGGATGGCACCGGGGAGCTGTTTTTT.

The chain joins TRBV10-3 to TRBJ2-7; no definite D call. V dropped 2 bases and J dropped 0 bases, with 8 bases sitting between them. Germline values: CDR1 ENHRY, CDR2 SYGVKD. This CDR3 is 14 amino acids long. CDR3 sequence: CAISEQSSSYEQYF. CDR3 DNA sequence: TGTGCCATCAGTGAGCAGAGCAGCTCCTACGAGCAGTACTTC.

The chain couples TRBV10-3 to TRBJ2-3; TRBD2 matches at 13 bases. This CDR3 is built from 17 residues. Germline values: CDR1 ENHRY, CDR2 SYGVKD. Trimming removed 2 bases from V and 6 bases from J; junction bases left unmatched: 8. The CDR3: CAISEGTSGATGDTQYF. The CDR3 region has the DNA TGTGCCATCAGTGAGGGGACTAGCGGGGCCACGGGGGATACGCAGTATTTT.